Shown below are 7 T cell receptor beta chains from a single sample sequenced in a study of blood T cell repertoires in COVID-19. Produced via immunoSEQ multiplex PCR; TCRdb's table is partial and in-frame only. The table shows over 350,000 clones, with approximately 90% occurring only once. Sequencing was done on a sample of peripheral blood. Source of these receptors: a woman in her thirties with acute or convalescent COVID-19.

The V and J genes are TRBV11-2 and TRBJ2-2; tentatively, D is TRBD2 (6 bases). V dropped 6 bases and J dropped 3 bases, with 17 bases sitting between them. This CDR3 is 16 amino acids long. Per the germline V gene, CDR1 is SGHAT and CDR2 is FQNNGV. This chain's CDR3 is CASRKMGGVDTGELFF. For the CDR3, the DNA is TGTGCCAGCAGAAAGATGGGGGGAGTAGACACCGGGGAGCTGTTTTTT.

V and J are TRBV2 and TRBJ1-2, with 10 bases matching TRBD1. Germline trimming cut 5 bases from V and 4 bases from J; bases unmatched to any gene: 4. CDR1 and CDR2 from the germline V gene are SNHLY and FYNNEI. CDR3 size: 14 residues. Here the CDR3 reads CASSPTGGPYGYTF. CDR3 in DNA: TGTGCCAGCAGTCCGACAGGGGGCCCCTATGGCTACACCTTC.

V usage is TRBV15 and J usage is TRBJ2-7; 9 nucleotides agree with TRBD1. Unmatched junction bases numbered 5, after V lost 1 base and J lost 4 bases. The CDR3 has 15 amino acids. Germline values: CDR1 LNHNV, CDR2 YYDKDF (reference sequence). The CDR3 DNA is TGTGCCACCAGCAGAGCGGGACAGGGACGGTACGAGCAGTACTTC. Its translation is CATSRAGQGRYEQYF.

V usage is TRBV14 and J usage is TRBJ1-2; 7 nucleotides line up with TRBD1. Trimming took 4 bases from V and 4 from J; bases not matched to a gene: 9. Germline lookup yields CDR1 SGHDN and CDR2 FVKESK. There are 15 residues in the CDR3. CDR3 sequence reads: CASSRLGTETYGYTF. The CDR3 DNA sequence: TGTGCCAGCAGCCGACTAGGGACAGAAACCTATGGCTACACCTTC. Full variable domain (missing parts from reference TRBV14 and TRBJ1-2): EAGVTQFPSHSVIEKGQTVTLRCDPISGHDNLYWYRRVMGKEIKFLLHFVKESKQDESGMPNNRFLAERTGGTYSTLKVQPAELEDSGVYFCASSRLGTETYGYTFGSGTRLTVV.

The chain carries TRBV27 and TRBJ2-3; maybe TRBD2 (5 bases). The length of the CDR3 is 12 residues. Per the germline V gene, CDR1 is MNHEY and CDR2 is SMNVEV (reference sequence). The V and J ends lost 10 bases and 5 bases respectively, with 13 bases between them. CDR3 nucleotide sequence: TGTGCCACCGCGACGGGGAAAGATACGCAGTATTTT. Protein: CATATGKDTQYF.

The chain has TRBV7-3 and TRBJ2-3; 7 bases are a match to TRBD1. After removal of 3 bases from V and 0 bases from J, the junction contained 3 bases not matched to a gene. The CDR3 loop spans 15 amino acids. Germline loops: CDR1 SGHTA, CDR2 FQGTGA. CDR3 DNA sequence: TGTGCCAGCAGCTTGACAGGGCCTAGCACAGATACGCAGTATTTT. This gives the protein CASSLTGPSTDTQYF.

The chain carries TRBV6-1 and TRBJ2-7; tentative D call: TRBD1 (6 bases). Germline V gene data show CDR1 as MNHNS and CDR2 as SASEGT. The CDR3 sequence is 16 residues long. Trimming removed 1 base from V and 2 bases from J, with 15 bases in between. The chain's CDR3 is CASSEVVPGHPYEQYF. The CDR3 coding sequence is TGTGCCAGCAGTGAAGTGGTTCCGGGACATCCCTACGAGCAGTACTTC.